This T cell receptor (beta chain) was sequenced in a study of OX40 agonist ivuxolimab in advanced cancers. At the level of the study: Dose-escalation patients suffered from hepatocellular carcinoma, melanoma, renal cell or head and neck cancer. Findings of the study overall: On average, a greater number of expanded clones characterised CD8+ T cells relative to CD4+. Clonal expansion was seen in CD4+ and CD8+ blood T cells by week 6 at 0.1 to 3.0 mg/kg. Among the lowest levels of clonal expansion were found in partial responders at 0.1-3.0 mg/kg.

Clones were read by immunoSEQ multiplex PCR, and TCRdb kept only the in-frame ones, dropping some. The sample contains about 77,000 clones, 86% of which appear only once. Points on this clone: Its specificity is unknown.

The source of this sequence is an adult with an advanced solid tumor such as melanoma, head and neck, liver or kidney cancer. This specimen consisted of CD4+ or CD8+ T cells sorted from blood, obtained in a trial of the OX40 agonist ivuxolimab.

CDR3 region: CSVSPTGQAGYTF. DNA for the CDR3: TGCAGCGTCTCGCCGACCGGACAGGCTGGCTACACCTTC. The gene calls are TRBV29-1 and TRBJ1-2; TRBD1 agrees at 7 bases. The CDR3 consists of 13 residues. In germline, CDR1 is SQVTM, CDR2 ANQGSEA. V was clipped by 6 bases and J by 7 bases; unmatched bases: 11.